The rows below give T cell receptor beta chains drawn from one sample of a study of blood T cell repertoires in COVID-19. Assay: immunoSEQ multiplex PCR; the TCRdb copy retains only in-frame clones and omits some. The repertoire holds 180,000 or so clones, with around 85% as singletons. Sequenced sample: peripheral blood. These TCRs come from an elderly woman with acute or convalescent COVID-19. The CDR3 runs from the conserved cysteine through the conserved F or W. A D gene is named only where the DNA matches it firmly. Only part of the rows carry a size: once, few, many, or a class if the clone is expanded.

j_call: TRBJ1-4
cdr3_length: 15
v_call: TRBV27
clone_size: NA
d_call: NA
cdr3_aa: CATGIPNTVGEKLFF
cdr3_nt: TGTGCCACCGGGATTCCGAACACGGTAGGCGAAAAACTGTTTTTT

j_call: TRBJ2-5
cdr3_length: 14
v_call: TRBV19
clone_size: few
d_call: TRBD2
cdr3_aa: CASSGAGVTKTQYF
cdr3_nt: TGTGCCAGTAGTGGAGCGGGAGTAACTAAGACCCAGTACTTC

j_call: TRBJ1-2
cdr3_length: 15
v_call: TRBV7-2
clone_size: NA
d_call: TRBD1
cdr3_aa: CASSSRLGQGGGYTF
cdr3_nt: TGTGCCAGCAGCTCCCGACTGGGACAGGGTGGTGGCTACACCTTC

j_call: TRBJ1-2
cdr3_length: 14
v_call: TRBV27
clone_size: NA
d_call: TRBD1
cdr3_aa: CASRTGTGASGYTF
cdr3_nt: TGTGCCAGCAGAACGGGGACAGGGGCTAGTGGCTACACCTTC

j_call: TRBJ1-3
cdr3_length: 15
v_call: TRBV6-5
clone_size: NA
d_call: NA
cdr3_aa: CASSSGQLSGNTIYF
cdr3_nt: TGTGCCAGCAGTTCCGGACAGCTCTCTGGAAACACCATATATTTT

j_call: TRBJ2-7
cdr3_length: 15
v_call: TRBV11-2
clone_size: NA
d_call: NA
cdr3_aa: CASSLRARSSYEQYF
cdr3_nt: TGTGCCAGCAGCTTACGAGCGAGAAGCTCCTACGAGCAGTACTTC

j_call: TRBJ2-2
cdr3_length: 20
v_call: TRBV15
clone_size: many
d_call: NA
cdr3_aa: CATSRAPYVTGIDNTGELFF
cdr3_nt: TGTGCCACCAGCAGAGCCCCCTACGTAACAGGGATAGATAACACCGGGGAGCTGTTTTTT

j_call: TRBJ2-7
cdr3_length: 14
v_call: TRBV5-1
clone_size: few
d_call: TRBD1
cdr3_aa: CASSDGTGGIEQYF
cdr3_nt: TGCGCCAGCAGCGACGGGACAGGGGGCATCGAGCAGTACTTC

j_call: TRBJ2-7
cdr3_length: 14
v_call: TRBV27
clone_size: NA
d_call: NA
cdr3_aa: CASSFRQSPYEQYF
cdr3_nt: TGTGCCAGCAGTTTTCGACAGAGTCCCTACGAGCAGTACTTC

j_call: TRBJ2-7
cdr3_length: 15
v_call: TRBV11-2
clone_size: NA
d_call: NA
cdr3_aa: CASSERGTAPYEQYF
cdr3_nt: TGTGCCAGCAGCGAGAGGGGGACGGCCCCCTACGAGCAGTACTTC

j_call: TRBJ2-5
cdr3_length: 14
v_call: TRBV30
clone_size: NA
d_call: TRBD1
cdr3_aa: CAWSELRGRETQYF
cdr3_nt: TGTGCCTGGAGTGAACTCAGGGGGCGAGAGACCCAGTACTTC

j_call: TRBJ2-3
cdr3_length: 19
v_call: TRBV5-8
clone_size: NA
d_call: TRBD2
cdr3_aa: CASSFRLAGGPSSTDTQYF
cdr3_nt: TGTGCCAGCAGCTTTCGACTAGCGGGAGGGCCGTCGAGCACAGATACGCAGTATTTT

j_call: TRBJ1-1
cdr3_length: 13
v_call: TRBV10-3
clone_size: NA
d_call: NA
cdr3_aa: CAISDRGNTEAFF
cdr3_nt: TGTGCCATCAGTGACAGAGGGAACACTGAAGCTTTCTTT

j_call: TRBJ1-3
cdr3_length: 16
v_call: TRBV25-1
clone_size: NA
d_call: NA
cdr3_aa: CASSDTSGHSGNTIYF
cdr3_nt: TGTGCCAGCAGCGATACTTCAGGGCACTCTGGAAACACCATATATTTT

j_call: TRBJ1-1
cdr3_length: 15
v_call: TRBV18
clone_size: NA
d_call: NA
cdr3_aa: CASPASGSMNTEAFF
cdr3_nt: TGTGCCAGCCCAGCTTCGGGATCTATGAACACTGAAGCTTTCTTT

j_call: TRBJ1-1
cdr3_length: 15
v_call: TRBV5-1
clone_size: NA
d_call: TRBD1
cdr3_aa: CASSLQGGMNTEAFF
cdr3_nt: TGCGCCAGCTCCCTTCAGGGGGGCATGAACACTGAAGCTTTCTTT

j_call: TRBJ1-2
cdr3_length: 15
v_call: TRBV2
clone_size: NA
d_call: TRBD1
cdr3_aa: CASSVRDRSNYGYTF
cdr3_nt: TGTGCCAGCAGTGTGAGGGACAGATCTAACTATGGCTACACCTTC

j_call: TRBJ1-4
cdr3_length: 14
v_call: TRBV4-2
clone_size: NA
d_call: NA
cdr3_aa: CASSQAQSNEKLFF
cdr3_nt: TGTGCCAGCAGCCAAGCACAGTCTAATGAAAAACTGTTTTTT

j_call: TRBJ1-1
cdr3_length: 13
v_call: TRBV7-9
clone_size: NA
d_call: NA
cdr3_aa: CASTPGGNTEAFF
cdr3_nt: TGTGCCAGCACCCCGGGAGGGAACACTGAAGCTTTCTTT

j_call: TRBJ1-5
cdr3_length: 12
v_call: TRBV30
clone_size: NA
d_call: NA
cdr3_aa: CAWSPGNQPQHF
cdr3_nt: TGTGCCTGGAGCCCGGGGAATCAGCCCCAGCATTTT

j_call: TRBJ2-1
cdr3_length: 14
v_call: TRBV10-3
clone_size: few
d_call: NA
cdr3_aa: CAISETGVANEQFF
cdr3_nt: TGTGCCATCAGTGAGACGGGGGTGGCGAATGAGCAGTTCTTC

j_call: TRBJ2-5
cdr3_length: 15
v_call: TRBV5-4
clone_size: few
d_call: TRBD1
cdr3_aa: CASSRGQGLGETQYF
cdr3_nt: TGTGCCAGCAGTAGGGGACAGGGGCTCGGAGAGACCCAGTACTTC

j_call: TRBJ2-1
cdr3_length: 15
v_call: TRBV7-3
clone_size: NA
d_call: TRBD2
cdr3_aa: CASSLGLAGVNEQFF
cdr3_nt: TGTGCCAGCAGCTTGGGACTAGCGGGTGTCAATGAGCAGTTCTTC

j_call: TRBJ2-1
cdr3_length: 14
v_call: TRBV24-1
clone_size: NA
d_call: TRBD2
cdr3_aa: CATSATSGGAKRFF
cdr3_nt: TGTGCCACCAGTGCCACTAGCGGGGGGGCCAAGCGGTTCTTC

j_call: TRBJ1-2
cdr3_length: 18
v_call: TRBV19
clone_size: NA
d_call: TRBD1
cdr3_aa: CASSMSHLRDRGRYGYTF
cdr3_nt: TGTGCCAGTAGTATGTCTCATCTCCGGGACAGGGGGCGTTATGGCTACACCTTC